These T cell receptor beta chains were read from a single sample in a study of Tregs in tolerant kidney transplant recipients. Method: immunoSEQ multiplex PCR; TCRdb's copy keeps in-frame clones and lacks some. Among 240,000 or so clones listed, roughly 84% were seen once. Sequencing was carried out using CD4+ T cells from blood. The source of these receptors is a human donor in good health. The CDR3 runs from the conserved cysteine through the conserved F or W. A D gene is named only where the DNA matches it firmly. Clone size, where shown, is once, few, many, or a class for clones that have expanded.

j_gene | abundance | v_gene | d_gene | CDR3nt | CDR3aa
TRBJ2-5 | . | TRBV6-1 | . | TGTGCCAGCAGCCCGACTCGGACGGCAGAGACCCAGTACTTC | CASSPTRTAETQYF
TRBJ2-7 | . | TRBV27 | . | TGTGCCAGTAAGAGGGCCACTGCCAATCCCTACGAGCAGTACTTC | CASKRATANPYEQYF
TRBJ2-1 | . | TRBV11-2 | . | TGTGCCAGCAGCTCCGACCCCGGGAGCCACGAGCAGTTCTTC | CASSSDPGSHEQFF
TRBJ2-5 | . | TRBV2 | . | TGTGCCAGCAGTCTGCGTTTATGGGCCGGGGAGACCCAGTACTTC | CASSLRLWAGETQYF
TRBJ2-7 | . | TRBV6-1 | . | TGTGCCAGCACGGAGAGGGGTCCCCCCTACGAGCAGTACTTC | CASTERGPPYEQYF
TRBJ1-1 | . | TRBV6-5 | TRBD1 | TGTGCCAGCAGTTACCTCGACAGGGCTGAAGCTTTCTTT | CASSYLDRAEAFF
TRBJ2-1 | . | TRBV6-5 | TRBD1 | TGTGCCAGCAGCGCGGACAGGGCATCCTACAATGAGCAGTTCTTC | CASSADRASYNEQFF
TRBJ1-2 | . | TRBV5-1 | . | TGCGCCAGCAGCTTGGCTGAGTACTATGGCTACACCTTC | CASSLAEYYGYTF
TRBJ2-7 | . | TRBV9 | . | TGTGCCAGCAGCCGACGAAGTGGACGGTTCTACGAGCAGTACTTC | CASSRRSGRFYEQYF
TRBJ2-5 | . | TRBV10-1 | . | TGCGCCAGCAGTGGTCTGGGGAGAGAGACCCAGTACTTC | CASSGLGRETQYF
TRBJ1-2 | . | TRBV6-6 | TRBD1 | TGTGCCAGCAGTTACTTCCTCACAGGGGAACCCTATGGCTACACCTTC | CASSYFLTGEPYGYTF
TRBJ2-7 | . | TRBV19 | . | TGTGCCAGTAGTGGGGGGGCCGGGCAGTACTTC | CASSGGAGQYF
TRBJ1-5 | . | TRBV6-5 | TRBD1 | TGTGCCAGCAGTCGACAGGGAGGCGATCAGCCCCAGCATTTT | CASSRQGGDQPQHF
TRBJ2-1 | . | TRBV5-5 | TRBD2 | TGTGCCAGCAGCCTTAGCGGGAGCCCCTACAATGAGCAGTTCTTC | CASSLSGSPYNEQFF
TRBJ2-7 | . | TRBV7-7 | . | TGTGCTAGCAGTCCGACAGACATTAGCTACGAGCAGTACTTC | CASSPTDISYEQYF
TRBJ1-2 | . | TRBV7-3 | . | TGTGCCAGCAGCTTAACCTCAGGGGCGGGTGGCTACACCTTC | CASSLTSGAGGYTF
TRBJ2-3 | once | TRBV5-4 | TRBD2 | TGTGCCAGCAGCTTGGGGGCGGGGGGCGGCACAGATACGCAGTATTTT | CASSLGAGGGTDTQYF
TRBJ1-2 | . | TRBV19 | . | TGTGCCAGTAGTATTATTGGCAGGGGATATGGCTACACCTTC | CASSIIGRGYGYTF
TRBJ2-1 | . | TRBV18 | TRBD2 | TGTGCCAGCTCCCCCGGACTAGCGGGAGGTCACAATGAGCAGTTCTTC | CASSPGLAGGHNEQFF
TRBJ2-7 | . | TRBV7-6 | . | TGTGCCAGCAGCCCGGATCTCTCCTACGAGCAGTACTTC | CASSPDLSYEQYF
TRBJ2-7 | . | TRBV18 | . | TGTGCCAGCTCACTTTTAGACACACCATCCTACGAGCAGTACTTC | CASSLLDTPSYEQYF
TRBJ2-7 | . | TRBV6-5 | . | TGTGCCAGCAGTTACACGGACAGTTCCTACGAGCAGTACTTC | CASSYTDSSYEQYF
TRBJ2-1 | . | TRBV6-5 | TRBD2 | TGTGCCAGCAGTTATAAAGATAGGAGCGGGGGGCTTCAGTTCTTC | CASSYKDRSGGLQFF
TRBJ1-1 | . | TRBV7-9 | . | TGTGCCAGCAGCTTAGATCCGAACACTGAAGCTTTCTTT | CASSLDPNTEAFF
TRBJ1-3 | . | TRBV5-1 | . | TGCGCCAGCAGCTTGGAAGGCTCTGGAAACACCATATATTTT | CASSLEGSGNTIYF
TRBJ1-4 | . | TRBV28 | . | TGTGCCAGCAGTTTTCAGGGCCGTAATGAATTGAAACTGTTTTTT | CASSFQGRNELKLFF
TRBJ2-7 | . | TRBV7-8 | . | TGTGCCAGCAGCCCAACCCCTAGTTCTGGTTACGAGCAGTACTTC | CASSPTPSSGYEQYF
TRBJ2-7 | . | TRBV4-2 | . | TGTGCCAGCAGCCAACGCGGAGTACAGAGGAGCTCCTACGAGCAGTACTTC | CASSQRGVQRSSYEQYF
TRBJ2-7 | . | TRBV6-5 | . | TGTGCCAGCAGTTACACGGCTACCTACGAGCAGTACTTC | CASSYTATYEQYF
TRBJ1-2 | . | TRBV29-1 | . | TGCAGCGTTGAACCCCCCTCCCAAAGAGGCTACACCTTC | CSVEPPSQRGYTF
TRBJ2-6 | . | TRBV11-2 | . | TGTGCCAGCAGCTTAGTACGGGTGGCTGGGGCCAACGTCCTGACTTTC | CASSLVRVAGANVLTF
TRBJ2-1 | once | TRBV5-1 | TRBD2 | TGCGCCAGCACCGACCCCGGGCTAGCGGGGGGTTGGGAGCAGTTCTTC | CASTDPGLAGGWEQFF
TRBJ1-5 | . | TRBV7-6 | . | TGTGCCAGCAGCTTAGGGGCGCGGGGGGCGAATCAGCCCCAGCATTTT | CASSLGARGANQPQHF
TRBJ2-3 | . | TRBV10-3 | . | TGTGCCATCAGTGAGTCGGGGGACCGAAAGTTGGATACGCAGTATTTT | CAISESGDRKLDTQYF
TRBJ2-7 | once | TRBV4-1 | TRBD1 | TGCGCCAGCAGCCAAGGTACGACCGGGACAGGGGTCGAGCAGTACTTC | CASSQGTTGTGVEQYF
TRBJ2-1 | . | TRBV28 | . | TGTGCCAGCAGTACGACACAGGGAGCCTCCTACAATGAGCAGTTCTTC | CASSTTQGASYNEQFF
TRBJ1-5 | . | TRBV6-5 | . | TGTGCCAGCAGTTACTCGACGGGGGTTCAGCCCCAGCATTTT | CASSYSTGVQPQHF
TRBJ2-1 | few | TRBV6-1 | TRBD1 | TGTGCCAGCAGTGCGGACAGGGGCATCAATGAGCAGTTCTTC | CASSADRGINEQFF
TRBJ2-7 | . | TRBV5-1 | TRBD2 | TGCGCCAGCAGCCCGGGCGGGGGGTCCTACGAGCAGTACTTC | CASSPGGGSYEQYF
TRBJ2-5 | . | TRBV27 | TRBD2 | TGTGCCAGCAGTATGGCGCCGGGACTAGCGGGAGTAGAGACCCAGTACTTC | CASSMAPGLAGVETQYF
TRBJ2-3 | once | TRBV7-9 | . | TGTGCCAGCAGCTTAGGCTTTTTAACCGCCACAGATACGCAGTATTTT | CASSLGFLTATDTQYF
TRBJ2-5 | . | TRBV19 | . | TGTGCCAGTAGTATGAGACTGGCTCAAGAGACCCAGTACTTC | CASSMRLAQETQYF
TRBJ2-7 | . | TRBV19 | TRBD1 | TGTGCCAGTAGTCCGGGACAGCGGTCCTACGAGCAGTACTTC | CASSPGQRSYEQYF
TRBJ1-1 | . | TRBV12-5 | . | TGTGCTAGTGGTTTGGTGGGAGGGGGGAGTACTGAAGCTTTCTTT | CASGLVGGGSTEAFF
TRBJ2-3 | . | TRBV18 | TRBD2 | TGTGCCAGCTCGGGACTAGCGGGAGCTCCAGATACGCAGTATTTT | CASSGLAGAPDTQYF
TRBJ1-1 | . | TRBV29-1 | . | TGCAGCGCCCACGACACTGAAGCTTTCTTT | CSAHDTEAFF
TRBJ1-2 | . | TRBV5-6 | . | TGTGCCAGCAGCGAGGACAGAATCTATGGCTACACCTTC | CASSEDRIYGYTF
TRBJ2-2 | . | TRBV5-4 | . | TGTGCCAGCAGCGGAACCGGGACGGGACTCACCGGGGAGCTGTTTTTT | CASSGTGTGLTGELFF